Shown below are 10 T cell receptor beta chains from a single sample sequenced in a study of T cell clonality in common variable immunodeficiency. Clones were read by immunoSEQ multiplex PCR, and TCRdb kept only the in-frame ones, dropping some. The sample contains more than 45,000 clones, none of them singletons. Input material: peripheral blood mononuclear cells. The source of these receptors is a person aged 18 to 75 in good health.

Regarding this clone: The DNA ends 3 residues before the CDR3 does, and the rest of the CDR3 is filled in from the germline J gene. The V gene is TRBV19, the J gene TRBJ2-1; 10 bases are shared with TRBD2. The ends lost 4 bases at V and 9 bases at J; junction bases unmatched: 12. The CDR3 is made up of 16 amino acids. Germline V CDR1 and CDR2: LNHDA, SQIVND (reference sequence). CDR3 sequence: CASSTTPGLAISEQFF. The sequenced CDR3 bases are TGTGCCAGTAGTACCACCCCGGGACTAGCGATCAGTGAG.

This clone was detected only a few times. CDR3 sequence reads: CASSRLTAINYGQYF. The DNA read from the CDR3 is TGTGCCAGTAGTAGGTTGACAGCGATAAACTATGGT. The chain couples TRBV19 to TRBJ2-4; tentatively, D is TRBD1 (5 bases). Read sequence stops 3 residues before the CDR3 end, and the germline J gene provides the missing end. The CDR3 has 15 amino acids. Germline V gene data show CDR1 as LNHDA and CDR2 as SQIVND (reference sequence).

This clone was picked up many times. The read ends 3 residues before the CDR3 terminus; that terminus is restored from the germline J gene. Additional DNA sequences in this sample encode the identical CDR3. The rearrangement joins TRBV5-1 to TRBJ2-3; possibly TRBD2 for D (5 bases). The CDR3 spans 15 residues. V was clipped by 1 base and J by 0 bases, with 9 bases between them. Germline loops: CDR1 SGHRS, CDR2 YFSETQ. Incomplete CDR3 DNA: TGCGCCAGCAGCTTGCCTAGCACTAGCACAGATACG. Translating gives CASSLPSTSTDT. The CDR3 as a whole reads CASSLPSTSTDTQYF.

This clone has ten or more counts. The sequenced CDR3 bases are TGTGCCAGCAGCTTGGTCGGGGGGAATGAG. Protein product: CASSLVGGNE. The whole CDR3 reads CASSLVGGNEQFF. V gene TRBV5-8 combines with J gene TRBJ2-1; 7 bases line up with TRBD2. Read coverage stops 3 residues before the CDR3 terminus; the germline J gene supplies the remainder. Germline-derived CDR1 and CDR2 are SGHTS and YDEGEE. V trimming: 0 bases; J trimming: 7 bases; junction bases outside the gene matches: 1. The CDR3 is made up of 13 amino acids.

This clone was seen more than once but under ten times. This likely came from a read error, as a far larger clone is one base away. The read is 3 residues too short to cover the CDR3 end, so that end is filled in from the germline J gene. The chain has TRBV19 and TRBJ2-4; a weak D match, TRBD2 (6 bases). The V end lost 10 bases, the J end lost 0 bases, and 19 bases lay between the germline ends. The CDR3 runs to 16 residues. The germline V gene encodes CDR1 LNHDA and CDR2 SQIVND (reference sequence). The DNA read from the CDR3 is TGTGCCACTGGGGCGACGGCGGGACTAGCCAAAAACATT. It yields the protein CATGATAGLAKNI. The whole CDR3 is CATGATAGLAKNIQYF.

This clone has at least ten counts. The read halts 3 residues ahead of the CDR3 end, with the missing end drawn from the germline J gene. This sequence joins TRBV18 and TRBJ2-5; D is ambiguous. CDR3 length: 14 residues. Trimming pared 3 bases from V and 0 bases from J, leaving 8 bases between. Germline V gives CDR1 KGHSH, CDR2 LQKENI. The sequenced part of the CDR3 DNA is TGTGCCAGCTCACCGCGGCAGAACCAAGAGACC. It yields the protein CASSPRQNQET. The CDR3 in its entirety is CASSPRQNQETQYF.

This clone was found a few times. The DNA ends 3 residues before the CDR3 does, and the rest of the CDR3 is filled in from the germline J gene. The chain links TRBV5-1 to TRBJ2-3; TRBD2 matches at 13 bases. This CDR3 has 17 amino acids. In germline, CDR1 is SGHRS, CDR2 YFSETQ. The CDR3 reads CASTHRGLAGAGETQYF. The covered CDR3 bases are TGCGCCAGCACCCACCGCGGACTAGCGGGGGCAGGAGAGACG.

This clone was observed many times. The read ends 3 residues shy of where the CDR3 ends; the end is completed using the germline J gene. J is TRBJ2-7 and V is TRBV7-2; the match to TRBD1 covers 8 bases. Trimming removed 6 bases from V and 3 bases from J; junction bases left unmatched: 7. Germline V CDR1 and CDR2: SGHTA, FQGNSA. The CDR3 covers 14 residues. The part of the CDR3 DNA that was read is TGTGCCAGCAGTAGTCATACAGGGGGCTACGAG. Translation gives CASSSHTGGYE. The full-length CDR3 reads as CASSSHTGGYEQYF. Based on the CDR3 plus reference TRBV7-2 and TRBJ2-7, the full variable domain is GAGVSQSPSNKVTEKGKDVELRCDPISGHTALYWYRQSLGQGLEFLIYFQGNSAPDKSGLPSDRFSAERTGGSVSTLTIQRTQQEDSAVYLCASSSHTGGYEQYFGPGTRLTVT.

In its sample, this clone was seen many times. Sequencing ends 3 residues short of the CDR3 end; the germline J gene provides the rest. The J gene is TRBJ1-1, the V gene TRBV5-1; D call uncertain. The germline CDR1 and CDR2 sequences are SGHRS and YFSETQ. This CDR3 region has 16 residues. The V end lost 5 bases, the J end lost 0 bases, and 17 bases lay between the germline ends. The CDR3 here is CASRPNHQRMNTEAFF. The part of the CDR3 DNA that was read is TGCGCCAGCAGACCAAACCATCAGCGAATGAACACTGAA.

This clone has ten or more counts. The read ends 3 residues shy of where the CDR3 ends; the end is completed using the germline J gene. The chain is built from TRBV30 and TRBJ2-2; perhaps TRBD1 as D (6 bases). Germline assignment: CDR1 GTSNPN and CDR2 SVGIG (reference sequence). Trimming left V 0 bases short and J 0 bases short, with 8 bases between. This CDR3 contains 15 residues. The part of the CDR3 DNA that was read is TGTGCCTGGAGTGTCCCAGGGGCGAACACCGGGGAG. This encodes CAWSVPGANTGE. The full CDR3 protein is CAWSVPGANTGELFF.